The source of this TCR beta chain is a study of Tregs in tolerant kidney transplant recipients. TCRdb's copy holds only in-frame clones and misses some; the assay was immunoSEQ multiplex PCR. The sample records tens of thousands of clones, 70% to 90% being singletons. Study results and caveats: Some patients' samples used different primers over time, so nucleotide sequences weren't comparable.

Remarks on this clone: Antigen: not known.

This receptor was obtained from a human donor who received a combined kidney and bone marrow transplant. The starting material was Tregs from blood, obtained before the transplant.

CDR3 loop: CASSSTGGNTIYF. The CDR3 DNA reads as TGTGCCAGCAGTTCGACAGGGGGAAACACCATATATTTT. The chain has TRBV6-5 and TRBJ1-3; 7 bases agree with TRBD1. This CDR3 contains 13 residues. V lost 4 bases to trimming and J lost 4 bases; unmatched junction nucleotides: 1. Per the germline V gene, CDR1 is MNHEY and CDR2 is SVGAGI.